A selection of T cell receptor beta chains follows, all from one sample in a study of CD8+ T cells in alopecia areata. Sequencing used immunoSEQ multiplex PCR; TCRdb keeps in-frame clones, though not all of them. The profile shows about 11,000 clones, approximately 60% of them singletons. The sequenced sample consisted of skin. These receptors were obtained from a human donor with alopecia areata. Each CDR3 is given with its conserved first and last residue. Fields, in order: clone size, D gene, V gene, J gene, CDR3 protein, CDR3 DNA. A D gene is named only where the DNA matches it firmly. Rows give clone size only sometimes, using once, few, many, or a class for an expanded clone.

clone_size: .
d_call: TRBD2
v_call: TRBV19
j_call: TRBJ2-3
cdr3_aa: CASGGVGDTQYF
cdr3_nt: TGTGCCAGCGGGGGGGTCGGCGATACGCAGTATTTT

clone_size: few
d_call: .
v_call: TRBV6-6
j_call: TRBJ1-1
cdr3_aa: CASSYGTEAFF
cdr3_nt: TGTGCCAGCAGTTACGGTACTGAAGCTTTCTTT

clone_size: few
d_call: .
v_call: TRBV6-6
j_call: TRBJ2-7
cdr3_aa: CASTHGGGMNEQYF
cdr3_nt: TGTGCCAGCACCCACGGAGGAGGGATGAACGAGCAGTACTTC

clone_size: .
d_call: .
v_call: TRBV6-5
j_call: TRBJ1-2
cdr3_aa: CASSYVPPELGRHADF
cdr3_nt: TGTGCCAGCAGTTACGTTCCCCCCGAATTGGGACGGCATGCAGACTTC

clone_size: .
d_call: .
v_call: TRBV29-1
j_call: TRBJ2-7
cdr3_aa: CSVGNRATGSYEQYF
cdr3_nt: TGCAGCGTTGGAAACAGGGCTACGGGCTCCTACGAGCAGTACTTC

clone_size: .
d_call: .
v_call: TRBV29-1
j_call: TRBJ1-2
cdr3_aa: CSADRNYGYTF
cdr3_nt: TGCAGCGCCGACAGGAACTATGGCTACACCTTC

clone_size: few
d_call: TRBD1
v_call: TRBV5-4
j_call: TRBJ2-2
cdr3_aa: CASSRQGQTRTGELFF
cdr3_nt: TGTGCCAGCAGCAGACAGGGACAGACGAGGACCGGGGAGCTGTTTTTT

clone_size: .
d_call: .
v_call: TRBV15
j_call: TRBJ2-7
cdr3_aa: CATRDSAMQNWEQYF
cdr3_nt: TGTGCCACCAGGGATTCAGCTATGCAGAACTGGGAGCAGTACTTC

clone_size: few
d_call: .
v_call: TRBV7-2
j_call: TRBJ2-1
cdr3_aa: CASSHTLDNEQFF
cdr3_nt: TGTGCCAGCAGCCATACACTAGACAATGAGCAGTTCTTC

clone_size: few
d_call: .
v_call: TRBV7-2
j_call: TRBJ1-5
cdr3_aa: CASSPRGDVYEPQHF
cdr3_nt: TGTGCCAGCAGCCCCCGCGGGGATGTGTATGAGCCCCAGCATTTT

clone_size: .
d_call: .
v_call: TRBV18
j_call: TRBJ1-2
cdr3_aa: CASSPRAVGYGYTF
cdr3_nt: TGTGCCAGCTCACCAAGGGCAGTTGGCTATGGCTACACCTTC

clone_size: .
d_call: .
v_call: TRBV27
j_call: TRBJ1-1
cdr3_aa: CASSLERNTEAFF
cdr3_nt: TGTGCCAGCAGTTTGGAAAGGAACACTGAAGCTTTCTTT

clone_size: few
d_call: TRBD1
v_call: TRBV19
j_call: TRBJ1-4
cdr3_aa: CASSIGTAPEKLFF
cdr3_nt: TGTGCCAGTAGTATCGGGACAGCGCCTGAAAAACTGTTTTTT

clone_size: .
d_call: .
v_call: TRBV7-9
j_call: TRBJ1-1
cdr3_aa: CASSAWTVSNTEAFF
cdr3_nt: TGTGCCAGCAGCGCCTGGACAGTATCGAACACTGAAGCTTTCTTT

clone_size: few
d_call: .
v_call: TRBV27
j_call: TRBJ1-1
cdr3_aa: CASSSQGYGTEAFF
cdr3_nt: TGTGCCAGCAGTAGTCAGGGTTATGGCACTGAAGCTTTCTTT

clone_size: few
d_call: .
v_call: TRBV7-9
j_call: TRBJ2-5
cdr3_aa: CASSFTSLGETQYF
cdr3_nt: TGTGCCAGCAGCTTTACTAGCCTAGGAGAGACCCAGTACTTC

clone_size: .
d_call: TRBD1
v_call: TRBV6-5
j_call: TRBJ1-1
cdr3_aa: CASGKTGWNTEAFF
cdr3_nt: TGTGCCAGCGGCAAGACAGGGTGGAACACTGAAGCTTTCTTT

clone_size: few
d_call: TRBD2
v_call: TRBV5-4
j_call: TRBJ2-7
cdr3_aa: CASSSPGLVNYEQYF
cdr3_nt: TGTGCCAGCAGCTCACCGGGACTAGTCAACTACGAGCAGTACTTC

clone_size: .
d_call: .
v_call: TRBV7-2
j_call: TRBJ1-5
cdr3_aa: CASSLSSHGQPQHF
cdr3_nt: TGTGCCAGCAGCTTATCCAGTCATGGTCAGCCCCAGCATTTT

clone_size: .
d_call: TRBD1
v_call: TRBV6-5
j_call: TRBJ2-3
cdr3_aa: CASSYSDRGDTQYF
cdr3_nt: TGTGCCAGCAGTTACTCCGACAGGGGAGATACGCAGTATTTT

clone_size: few
d_call: .
v_call: TRBV10-1
j_call: TRBJ2-3
cdr3_aa: CASSAVGHDTDTQYF
cdr3_nt: TGCGCCAGCAGTGCGGTAGGCCACGACACAGATACGCAGTATTTT

clone_size: once
d_call: .
v_call: TRBV2
j_call: TRBJ2-1
cdr3_aa: CASSAGRGEQFF
cdr3_nt: TGTGCCAGCAGTGCAGGGCGGGGTGAGCAGTTCTTC

clone_size: .
d_call: .
v_call: TRBV6-5
j_call: TRBJ1-2
cdr3_aa: CASSSGQSYGYTF
cdr3_nt: TGTGCCAGCAGCTCCGGGCAGTCCTATGGCTACACCTTC

clone_size: .
d_call: .
v_call: TRBV7-9
j_call: TRBJ2-7
cdr3_aa: CASSQKGGLPYEQYF
cdr3_nt: TGTGCCAGCAGCCAGAAGGGGGGACTGCCCTACGAGCAGTACTTC

clone_size: once
d_call: TRBD1
v_call: TRBV5-1
j_call: TRBJ1-1
cdr3_aa: CASSLRTGAGTEAFF
cdr3_nt: TGCGCCAGCAGCTTACGGACAGGGGCGGGAACTGAAGCTTTCTTT

clone_size: .
d_call: .
v_call: TRBV2
j_call: TRBJ2-7
cdr3_aa: CASSDRTQKHEQYF
cdr3_nt: TGTGCCAGCAGTGATCGGACGCAGAAACACGAGCAGTACTTC

clone_size: .
d_call: .
v_call: TRBV28
j_call: TRBJ2-2
cdr3_aa: CASRQTGIGGGELFF
cdr3_nt: TGTGCCAGCAGACAGACCGGGATCGGAGGGGGGGAGCTGTTTTTT

clone_size: few
d_call: .
v_call: TRBV27
j_call: TRBJ1-5
cdr3_aa: CASSPPPTVGRFGQPQHF
cdr3_nt: TGTGCCAGCAGTCCTCCACCGACAGTCGGGAGATTTGGTCAGCCCCAGCATTTT

clone_size: .
d_call: .
v_call: TRBV4-2
j_call: TRBJ2-7
cdr3_aa: CASSQVRLREQYF
cdr3_nt: TGTGCCAGCAGCCAAGTGAGACTTCGCGAGCAGTACTTC

clone_size: few
d_call: TRBD1
v_call: TRBV7-9
j_call: TRBJ2-7
cdr3_aa: CASSLAHGTGSYEQYF
cdr3_nt: TGTGCCAGCAGCTTAGCGCATGGGACAGGCTCCTACGAGCAGTACTTC

clone_size: .
d_call: .
v_call: TRBV18
j_call: TRBJ2-7
cdr3_aa: CASSPHHSLHPGHYEQYF
cdr3_nt: TGTGCCAGCTCACCACATCACAGCCTTCATCCCGGCCACTACGAGCAGTACTTC

clone_size: .
d_call: TRBD2
v_call: TRBV7-2
j_call: TRBJ2-7
cdr3_aa: CASSSRGVITYEQYF
cdr3_nt: TGTGCCAGCAGCTCACGGGGGGTGATTACCTACGAGCAGTACTTC

clone_size: .
d_call: .
v_call: TRBV18
j_call: TRBJ2-7
cdr3_aa: CASSPGNVRPEQYF
cdr3_nt: TGTGCCAGCTCACCTGGGAATGTGAGACCGGAGCAGTACTTC

clone_size: .
d_call: .
v_call: TRBV4-2
j_call: TRBJ1-4
cdr3_aa: CASSEGRGRGEKLFF
cdr3_nt: TGTGCCAGCAGCGAGGGTAGGGGCCGGGGTGAAAAACTGTTTTTT

clone_size: .
d_call: TRBD2
v_call: TRBV7-8
j_call: TRBJ2-1
cdr3_aa: CASSWDYTEQFF
cdr3_nt: TGTGCCAGCAGCTGGGACTACACCGAGCAGTTCTTC

clone_size: .
d_call: .
v_call: TRBV28
j_call: TRBJ1-2
cdr3_aa: CASSSGQSVGYTF
cdr3_nt: TGTGCCAGCAGTTCAGGACAGTCCGTAGGCTACACCTTC

clone_size: .
d_call: .
v_call: TRBV6-5
j_call: TRBJ2-5
cdr3_aa: CASSRRTFQETQYF
cdr3_nt: TGTGCCAGCAGCCGACGGACTTTCCAAGAGACCCAGTACTTC